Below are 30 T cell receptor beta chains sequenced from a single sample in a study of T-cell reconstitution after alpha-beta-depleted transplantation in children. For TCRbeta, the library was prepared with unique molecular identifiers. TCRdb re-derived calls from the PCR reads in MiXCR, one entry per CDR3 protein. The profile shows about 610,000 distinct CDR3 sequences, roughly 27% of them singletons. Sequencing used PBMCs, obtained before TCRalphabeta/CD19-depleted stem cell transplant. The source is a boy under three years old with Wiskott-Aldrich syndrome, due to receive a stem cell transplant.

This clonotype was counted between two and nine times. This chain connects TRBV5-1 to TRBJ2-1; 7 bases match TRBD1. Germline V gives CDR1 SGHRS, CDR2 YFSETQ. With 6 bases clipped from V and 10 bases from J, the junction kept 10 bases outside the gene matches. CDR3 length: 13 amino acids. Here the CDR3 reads CASTSGGVNEQFF. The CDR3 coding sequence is TGCGCCAGCACCTCAGGGGGAGTAAACGAGCAGTTCTTC.

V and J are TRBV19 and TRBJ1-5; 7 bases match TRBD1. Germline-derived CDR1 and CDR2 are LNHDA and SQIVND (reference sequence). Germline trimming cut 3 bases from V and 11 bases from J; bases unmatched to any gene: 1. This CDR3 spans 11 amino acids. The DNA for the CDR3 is TGTGCCAGTAGTATTGACAGGGCCCAGCATTTT. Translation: CASSIDRAQHF.

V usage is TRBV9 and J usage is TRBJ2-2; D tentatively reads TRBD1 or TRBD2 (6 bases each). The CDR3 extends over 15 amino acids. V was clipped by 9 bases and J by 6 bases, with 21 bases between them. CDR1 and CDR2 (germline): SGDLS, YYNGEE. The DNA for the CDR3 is TGTGCCACCGGAGGGGGGAGCACCGTCCCCGGGGAGCTGTTTTTT. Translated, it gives CATGGGSTVPGELFF.

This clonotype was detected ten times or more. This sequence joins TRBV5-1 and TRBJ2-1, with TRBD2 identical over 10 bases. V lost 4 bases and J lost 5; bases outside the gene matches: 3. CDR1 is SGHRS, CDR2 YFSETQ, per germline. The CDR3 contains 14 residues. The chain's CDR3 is CASSNGLADNEQFF. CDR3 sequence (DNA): TGCGCCAGCAGCAACGGACTAGCGGACAATGAGCAGTTCTTC.

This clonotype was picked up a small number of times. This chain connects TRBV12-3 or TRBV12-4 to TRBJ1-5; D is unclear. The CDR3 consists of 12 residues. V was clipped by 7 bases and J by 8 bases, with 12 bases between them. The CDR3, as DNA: TGTGCCAGCACCTGGGAGGGAAAGCCCCAGCATTTT. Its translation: CASTWEGKPQHF.

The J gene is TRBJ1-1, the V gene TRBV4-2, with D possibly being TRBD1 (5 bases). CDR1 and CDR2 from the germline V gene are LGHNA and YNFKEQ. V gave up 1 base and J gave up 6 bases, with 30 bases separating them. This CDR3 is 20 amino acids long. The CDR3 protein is CASSQVAVLAGRQLGSEAFF. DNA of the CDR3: TGTGCCAGCAGCCAAGTGGCCGTTCTGGCCGGTCGACAGTTGGGTTCTGAAGCTTTCTTT.

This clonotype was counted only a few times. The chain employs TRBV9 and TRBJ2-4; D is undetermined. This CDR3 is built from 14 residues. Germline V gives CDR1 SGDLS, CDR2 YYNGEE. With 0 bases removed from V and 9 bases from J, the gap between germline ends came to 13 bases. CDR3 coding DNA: TGTGCCAGCAGCGTAGAAAGCCGAGAGACCATTCAGTACTTC. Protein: CASSVESRETIQYF. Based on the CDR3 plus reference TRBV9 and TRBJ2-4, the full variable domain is DSGVTQTPKHLITATGQRVTLRCSPRSGDLSVYWYQQSLDQGLQFLIQYYNGEERAKGNILERFSAQQFPDLHSELNLSSLELGDSALYFCASSVESRETIQYFGAGTRLSVL.

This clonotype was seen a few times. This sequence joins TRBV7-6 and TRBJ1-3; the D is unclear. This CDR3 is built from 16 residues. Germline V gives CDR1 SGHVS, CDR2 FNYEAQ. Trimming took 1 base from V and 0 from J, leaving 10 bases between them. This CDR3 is CASSLEPVRSGNTIYF. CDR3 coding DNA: TGTGCCAGCAGCTTAGAACCGGTGCGCTCTGGAAACACCATATATTTT.

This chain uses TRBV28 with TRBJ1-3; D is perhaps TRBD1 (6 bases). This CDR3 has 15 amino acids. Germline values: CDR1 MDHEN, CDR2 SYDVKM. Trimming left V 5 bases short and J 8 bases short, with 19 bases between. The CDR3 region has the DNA TGTGCCAGCAGTACACCCGGACAGCCGATACACACCATATATTTT. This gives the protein CASSTPGQPIHTIYF.

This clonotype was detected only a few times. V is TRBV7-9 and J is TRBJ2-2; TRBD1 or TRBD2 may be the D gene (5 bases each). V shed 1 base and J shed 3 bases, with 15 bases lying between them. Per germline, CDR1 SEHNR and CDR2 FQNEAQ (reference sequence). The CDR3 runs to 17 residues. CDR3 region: CASSLDRSGRDTGELFF. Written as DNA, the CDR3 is TGTGCCAGCAGCTTAGATCGATCGGGGCGGGACACCGGGGAGCTGTTTTTT.

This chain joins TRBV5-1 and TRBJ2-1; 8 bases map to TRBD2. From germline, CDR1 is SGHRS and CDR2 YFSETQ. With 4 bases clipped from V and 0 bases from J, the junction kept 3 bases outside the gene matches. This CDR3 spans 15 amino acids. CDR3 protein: CASSIAGSSYNEQFF. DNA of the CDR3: TGCGCCAGCAGCATAGCGGGGAGCTCCTACAATGAGCAGTTCTTC.

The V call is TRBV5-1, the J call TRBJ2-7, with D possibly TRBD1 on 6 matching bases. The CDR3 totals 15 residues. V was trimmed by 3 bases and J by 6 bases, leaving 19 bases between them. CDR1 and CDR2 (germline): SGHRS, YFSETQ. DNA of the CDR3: TGCGCCAGCAGCTCCGTGTTCCAGGGGCGGTCCGAGCAGTACTTC. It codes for CASSSVFQGRSEQYF.

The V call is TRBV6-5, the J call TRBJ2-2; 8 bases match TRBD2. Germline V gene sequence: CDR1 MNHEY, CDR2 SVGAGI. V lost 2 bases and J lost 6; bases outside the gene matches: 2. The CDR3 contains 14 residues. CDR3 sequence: CASSYRAGAGELFF. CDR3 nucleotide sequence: TGTGCCAGCAGTTACAGAGCGGGAGCCGGGGAGCTGTTTTTT.

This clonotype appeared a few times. This CDR3 is CASSPSELNEQFF. The CDR3 coding sequence is TGTGCCAGCTCACCGAGTGAGCTGAATGAGCAGTTCTTC. The V gene is TRBV18, the J gene TRBJ2-1; D gene uncertain. CDR3 length: 13 residues. Trimming stripped 3 bases from V and 7 bases from J, with 10 bases between. CDR1 and CDR2 from the germline V gene are KGHSH and LQKENI.

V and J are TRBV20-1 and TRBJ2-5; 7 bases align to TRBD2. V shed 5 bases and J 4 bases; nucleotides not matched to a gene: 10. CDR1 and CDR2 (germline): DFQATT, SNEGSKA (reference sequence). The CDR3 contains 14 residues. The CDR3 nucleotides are TGCAGTGCTGGGGAACGGGAGGCGGGAGAGACCCAGTACTTC. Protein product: CSAGEREAGETQYF.

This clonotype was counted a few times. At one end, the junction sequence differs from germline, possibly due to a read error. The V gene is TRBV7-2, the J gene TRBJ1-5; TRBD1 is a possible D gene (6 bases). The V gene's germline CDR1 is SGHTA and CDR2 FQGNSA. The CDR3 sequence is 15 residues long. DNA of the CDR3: TGTGCCAGCAGCTTAGAAAGGGGGGCCAATCAGCCCCAACATTTT. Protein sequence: CASSLERGANQPQHF.

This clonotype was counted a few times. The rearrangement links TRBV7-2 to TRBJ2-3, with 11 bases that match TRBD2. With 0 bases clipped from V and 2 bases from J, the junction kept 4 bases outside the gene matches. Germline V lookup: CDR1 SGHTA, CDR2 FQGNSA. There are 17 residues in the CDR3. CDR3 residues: CASSLARLAGFTDTQYF. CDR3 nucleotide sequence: TGTGCCAGCAGCTTAGCCCGACTAGCGGGATTCACAGATACGCAGTATTTT.

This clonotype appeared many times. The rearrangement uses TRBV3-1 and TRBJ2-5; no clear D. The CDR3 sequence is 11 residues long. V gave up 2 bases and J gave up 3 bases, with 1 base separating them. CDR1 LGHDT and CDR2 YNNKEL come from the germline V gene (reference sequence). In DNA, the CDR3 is TGTGCCAGCAGCCAAAAAGAGACCCAGTACTTC. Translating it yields CASSQKETQYF.

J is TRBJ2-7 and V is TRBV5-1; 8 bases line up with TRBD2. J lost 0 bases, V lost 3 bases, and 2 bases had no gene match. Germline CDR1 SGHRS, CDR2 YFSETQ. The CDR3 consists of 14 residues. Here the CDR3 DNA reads TGCGCCAGCAGCTGGACTAGCACCTCCTACGAGCAGTACTTC. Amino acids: CASSWTSTSYEQYF.

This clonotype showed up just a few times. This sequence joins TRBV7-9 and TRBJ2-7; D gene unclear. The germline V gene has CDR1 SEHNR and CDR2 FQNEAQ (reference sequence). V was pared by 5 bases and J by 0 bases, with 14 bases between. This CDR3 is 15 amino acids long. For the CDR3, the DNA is TGTGCCAGCAGCCCCAGTGTGAGTAGCTCCTACGAGCAGTACTTC. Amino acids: CASSPSVSSSYEQYF.

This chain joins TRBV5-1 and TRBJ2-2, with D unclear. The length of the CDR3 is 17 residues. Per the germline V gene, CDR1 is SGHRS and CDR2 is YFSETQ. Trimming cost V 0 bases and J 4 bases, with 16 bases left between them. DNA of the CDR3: TGCGCCAGCAGCTTGGGAGTCTCGGGCGCCTCCACCGGGGAGCTGTTTTTT. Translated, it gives CASSLGVSGASTGELFF.

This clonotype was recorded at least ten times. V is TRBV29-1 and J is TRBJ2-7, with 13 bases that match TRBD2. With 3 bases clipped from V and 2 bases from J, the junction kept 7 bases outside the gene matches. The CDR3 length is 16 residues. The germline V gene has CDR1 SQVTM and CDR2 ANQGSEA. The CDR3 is CSVDGTSGNIPYEQYF. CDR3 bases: TGCAGCGTTGACGGGACTAGCGGGAATATTCCCTACGAGCAGTACTTC.

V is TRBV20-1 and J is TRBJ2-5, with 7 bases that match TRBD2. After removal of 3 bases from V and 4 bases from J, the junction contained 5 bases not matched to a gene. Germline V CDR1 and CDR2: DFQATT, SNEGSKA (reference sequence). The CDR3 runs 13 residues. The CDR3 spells CSARGPSGETQYF. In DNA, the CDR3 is TGCAGTGCTAGGGGGCCTAGCGGAGAGACCCAGTACTTC.

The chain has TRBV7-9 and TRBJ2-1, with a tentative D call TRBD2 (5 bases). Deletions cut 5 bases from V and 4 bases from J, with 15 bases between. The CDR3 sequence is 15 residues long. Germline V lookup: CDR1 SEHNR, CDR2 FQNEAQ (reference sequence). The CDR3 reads CASSPLFEGYNEQFF. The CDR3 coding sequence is TGTGCCAGCAGCCCGCTGTTCGAGGGTTACAATGAGCAGTTCTTC.

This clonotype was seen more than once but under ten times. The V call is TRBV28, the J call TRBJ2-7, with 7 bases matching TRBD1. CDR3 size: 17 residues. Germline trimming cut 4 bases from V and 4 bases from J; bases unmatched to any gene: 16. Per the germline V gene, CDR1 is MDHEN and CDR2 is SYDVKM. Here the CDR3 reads CASSSPRAGTVLYEQYF. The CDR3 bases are TGTGCCAGCAGTTCTCCCCGAGCCGGGACAGTACTTTACGAGCAGTACTTC. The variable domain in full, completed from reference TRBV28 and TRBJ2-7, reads DVKVTQSSRYLVKRTGEKVFLECVQDMDHENMFWYRQDPGLGLRLIYFSYDVKMKEKGDIPEGYSVSREKKERFSLILESASTNQTSMYLCASSSPRAGTVLYEQYFGPGTRLTVT.

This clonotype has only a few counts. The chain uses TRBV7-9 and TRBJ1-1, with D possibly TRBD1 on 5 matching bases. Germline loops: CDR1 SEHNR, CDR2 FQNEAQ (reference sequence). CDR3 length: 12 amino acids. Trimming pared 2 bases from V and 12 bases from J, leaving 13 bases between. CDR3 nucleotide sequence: TGTGCCAGCAGCTTAATTAAGGGGAGAACTTTCTTT. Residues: CASSLIKGRTFF.

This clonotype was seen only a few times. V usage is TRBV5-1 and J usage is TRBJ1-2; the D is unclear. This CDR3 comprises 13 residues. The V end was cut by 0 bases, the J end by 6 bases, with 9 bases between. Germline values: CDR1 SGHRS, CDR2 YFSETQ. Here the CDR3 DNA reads TGCGCCAGCAGCTTGGACAGATTGAATGGCTACACCTTC. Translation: CASSLDRLNGYTF.

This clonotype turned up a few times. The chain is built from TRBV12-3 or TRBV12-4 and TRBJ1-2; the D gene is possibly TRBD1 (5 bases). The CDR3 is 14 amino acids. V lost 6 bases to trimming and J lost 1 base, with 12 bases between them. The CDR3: CASRGGDSNYGYTF. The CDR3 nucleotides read TGTGCCAGCAGAGGAGGAGACAGTAACTATGGCTACACCTTC.

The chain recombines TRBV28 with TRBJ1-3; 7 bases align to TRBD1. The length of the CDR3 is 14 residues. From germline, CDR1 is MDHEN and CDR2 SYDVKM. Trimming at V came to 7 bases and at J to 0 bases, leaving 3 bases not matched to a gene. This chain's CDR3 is CASIRQGSGNTIYF. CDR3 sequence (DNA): TGTGCCAGCATAAGACAGGGCTCTGGAAACACCATATATTTT.

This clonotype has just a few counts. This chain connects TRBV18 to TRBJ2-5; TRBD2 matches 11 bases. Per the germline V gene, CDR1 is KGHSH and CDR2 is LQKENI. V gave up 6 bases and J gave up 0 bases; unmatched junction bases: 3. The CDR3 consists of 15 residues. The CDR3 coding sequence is TGTGCCAGCTCGCAGACTAGCGGGAACCAAGAGACCCAGTACTTC. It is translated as CASSQTSGNQETQYF.